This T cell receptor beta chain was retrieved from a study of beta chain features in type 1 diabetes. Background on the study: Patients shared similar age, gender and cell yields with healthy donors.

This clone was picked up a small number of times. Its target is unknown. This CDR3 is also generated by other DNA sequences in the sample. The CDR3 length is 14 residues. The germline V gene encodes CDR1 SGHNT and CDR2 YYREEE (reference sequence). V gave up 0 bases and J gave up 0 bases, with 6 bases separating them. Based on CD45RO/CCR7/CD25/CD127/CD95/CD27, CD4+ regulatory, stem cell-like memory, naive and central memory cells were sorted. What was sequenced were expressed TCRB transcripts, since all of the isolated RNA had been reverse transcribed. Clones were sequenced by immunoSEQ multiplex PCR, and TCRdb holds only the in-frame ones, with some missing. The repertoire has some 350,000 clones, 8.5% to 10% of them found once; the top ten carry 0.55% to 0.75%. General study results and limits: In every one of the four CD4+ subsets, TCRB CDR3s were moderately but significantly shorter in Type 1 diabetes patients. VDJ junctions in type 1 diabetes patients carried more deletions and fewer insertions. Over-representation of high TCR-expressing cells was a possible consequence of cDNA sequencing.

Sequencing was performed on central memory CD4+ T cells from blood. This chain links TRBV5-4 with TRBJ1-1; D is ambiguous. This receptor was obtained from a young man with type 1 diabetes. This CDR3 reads CASSLGSLNTEAFF. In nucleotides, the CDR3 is TGTGCCAGCAGCTTGGGTAGTTTGAACACTGAAGCTTTCTTT.